Sequencing of this T cell receptor (beta chain) was carried out in a study of Graves' ophthalmopathy and Graves' hyperthyroidism. At the level of the study: Before any treatment was given, at initial diagnosis, peripheral blood was collected. General observations from the study: Blood shared most expanded thyroid clonotypes above 0.001 frequency. Ophthalmopathy progression cases were predicted by the model with 70% to 71% sensitivity and almost 75% specificity.

Donors with ophthalmopathy: moderate-to-severe activity, CAS ≥3, NOSPECS ≥4, duration under 3 months. Concerning this clonotype itself: Its antigen is as yet unknown.

Trimming took off 0 bases at V and 6 bases at J, with 14 bases between the two ends. The V gene's germline CDR1 is MNHNS and CDR2 SASEGT. The CDR3 loop spans 15 amino acids. Researchers took RNA transcripts and amplified TCR beta CDR3 regions from them. HTBI primers were used in a first-round RT-PCR, which preceded a second-round multiplex PCR. TCRdb reprocessed the multiplex PCR reads via MiXCR and lists one record per CDR3 protein. This sample has some 160,000 distinct CDR3 sequences, with approximately 40% found just once. V is TRBV6-1 and J is TRBJ1-2, with D possibly TRBD1 on 6 matching bases. Source material: peripheral blood. The source is a man younger than 40 with Graves' ophthalmopathy. The CDR3 here is CASSEAPGARDGYTF. The CDR3 nucleotides read TGTGCCAGCAGTGAAGCCCCGGGGGCGAGAGATGGCTACACCTTC.